This T cell receptor (beta chain) originates from a study of blood T cell repertoires in COVID-19. Whole-study context: Specimens from acute and convalescent COVID-19 originated in the United States, Italy and Spain.

Original methodology: For nucleated cells, counts were estimated from reference gene primer amplification. Measured with immunoSEQ multiplex PCR; TCRdb has only the in-frame clones, and not every one. From that table come the V and J calls and clone size; the DNA was used to work out D and trimming. The table lists some 56,000 clones, more than 60% of them singletons. This CDR3 region has 15 residues. Germline CDR1 and CDR2: SGHAT and FQNNGV. V lost 0 bases and J 9 bases, leaving 15 bases between the germline ends. The specimen sequenced was peripheral blood. V usage is TRBV11-2 and J usage is TRBJ2-4, with D perhaps TRBD2 (6 bases). The receptor's source is a woman in her forties or fifties with active or convalescent COVID-19. CDR3 DNA sequence: TGTGCCAGCAGCTTAGACGCCGGGACTCTGAGCATTCAGTACTTC. Its protein product is CASSLDAGTLSIQYF.